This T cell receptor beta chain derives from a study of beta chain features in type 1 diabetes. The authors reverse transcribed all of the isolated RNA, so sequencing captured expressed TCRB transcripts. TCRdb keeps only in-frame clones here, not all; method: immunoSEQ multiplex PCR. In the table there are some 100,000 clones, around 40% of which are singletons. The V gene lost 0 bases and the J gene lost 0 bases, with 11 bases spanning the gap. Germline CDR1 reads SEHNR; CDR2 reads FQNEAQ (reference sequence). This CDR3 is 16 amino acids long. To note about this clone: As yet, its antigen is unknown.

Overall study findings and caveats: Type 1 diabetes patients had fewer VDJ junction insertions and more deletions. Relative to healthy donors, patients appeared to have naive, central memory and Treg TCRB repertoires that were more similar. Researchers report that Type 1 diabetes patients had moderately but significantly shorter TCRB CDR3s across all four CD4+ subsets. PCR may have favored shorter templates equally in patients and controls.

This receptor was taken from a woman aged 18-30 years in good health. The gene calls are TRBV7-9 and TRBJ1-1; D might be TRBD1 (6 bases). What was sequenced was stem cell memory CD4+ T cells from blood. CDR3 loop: CASSLAVGTLNTEAFF. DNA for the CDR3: TGTGCCAGCAGCTTAGCGGTCGGGACATTGAACACTGAAGCTTTCTTT.